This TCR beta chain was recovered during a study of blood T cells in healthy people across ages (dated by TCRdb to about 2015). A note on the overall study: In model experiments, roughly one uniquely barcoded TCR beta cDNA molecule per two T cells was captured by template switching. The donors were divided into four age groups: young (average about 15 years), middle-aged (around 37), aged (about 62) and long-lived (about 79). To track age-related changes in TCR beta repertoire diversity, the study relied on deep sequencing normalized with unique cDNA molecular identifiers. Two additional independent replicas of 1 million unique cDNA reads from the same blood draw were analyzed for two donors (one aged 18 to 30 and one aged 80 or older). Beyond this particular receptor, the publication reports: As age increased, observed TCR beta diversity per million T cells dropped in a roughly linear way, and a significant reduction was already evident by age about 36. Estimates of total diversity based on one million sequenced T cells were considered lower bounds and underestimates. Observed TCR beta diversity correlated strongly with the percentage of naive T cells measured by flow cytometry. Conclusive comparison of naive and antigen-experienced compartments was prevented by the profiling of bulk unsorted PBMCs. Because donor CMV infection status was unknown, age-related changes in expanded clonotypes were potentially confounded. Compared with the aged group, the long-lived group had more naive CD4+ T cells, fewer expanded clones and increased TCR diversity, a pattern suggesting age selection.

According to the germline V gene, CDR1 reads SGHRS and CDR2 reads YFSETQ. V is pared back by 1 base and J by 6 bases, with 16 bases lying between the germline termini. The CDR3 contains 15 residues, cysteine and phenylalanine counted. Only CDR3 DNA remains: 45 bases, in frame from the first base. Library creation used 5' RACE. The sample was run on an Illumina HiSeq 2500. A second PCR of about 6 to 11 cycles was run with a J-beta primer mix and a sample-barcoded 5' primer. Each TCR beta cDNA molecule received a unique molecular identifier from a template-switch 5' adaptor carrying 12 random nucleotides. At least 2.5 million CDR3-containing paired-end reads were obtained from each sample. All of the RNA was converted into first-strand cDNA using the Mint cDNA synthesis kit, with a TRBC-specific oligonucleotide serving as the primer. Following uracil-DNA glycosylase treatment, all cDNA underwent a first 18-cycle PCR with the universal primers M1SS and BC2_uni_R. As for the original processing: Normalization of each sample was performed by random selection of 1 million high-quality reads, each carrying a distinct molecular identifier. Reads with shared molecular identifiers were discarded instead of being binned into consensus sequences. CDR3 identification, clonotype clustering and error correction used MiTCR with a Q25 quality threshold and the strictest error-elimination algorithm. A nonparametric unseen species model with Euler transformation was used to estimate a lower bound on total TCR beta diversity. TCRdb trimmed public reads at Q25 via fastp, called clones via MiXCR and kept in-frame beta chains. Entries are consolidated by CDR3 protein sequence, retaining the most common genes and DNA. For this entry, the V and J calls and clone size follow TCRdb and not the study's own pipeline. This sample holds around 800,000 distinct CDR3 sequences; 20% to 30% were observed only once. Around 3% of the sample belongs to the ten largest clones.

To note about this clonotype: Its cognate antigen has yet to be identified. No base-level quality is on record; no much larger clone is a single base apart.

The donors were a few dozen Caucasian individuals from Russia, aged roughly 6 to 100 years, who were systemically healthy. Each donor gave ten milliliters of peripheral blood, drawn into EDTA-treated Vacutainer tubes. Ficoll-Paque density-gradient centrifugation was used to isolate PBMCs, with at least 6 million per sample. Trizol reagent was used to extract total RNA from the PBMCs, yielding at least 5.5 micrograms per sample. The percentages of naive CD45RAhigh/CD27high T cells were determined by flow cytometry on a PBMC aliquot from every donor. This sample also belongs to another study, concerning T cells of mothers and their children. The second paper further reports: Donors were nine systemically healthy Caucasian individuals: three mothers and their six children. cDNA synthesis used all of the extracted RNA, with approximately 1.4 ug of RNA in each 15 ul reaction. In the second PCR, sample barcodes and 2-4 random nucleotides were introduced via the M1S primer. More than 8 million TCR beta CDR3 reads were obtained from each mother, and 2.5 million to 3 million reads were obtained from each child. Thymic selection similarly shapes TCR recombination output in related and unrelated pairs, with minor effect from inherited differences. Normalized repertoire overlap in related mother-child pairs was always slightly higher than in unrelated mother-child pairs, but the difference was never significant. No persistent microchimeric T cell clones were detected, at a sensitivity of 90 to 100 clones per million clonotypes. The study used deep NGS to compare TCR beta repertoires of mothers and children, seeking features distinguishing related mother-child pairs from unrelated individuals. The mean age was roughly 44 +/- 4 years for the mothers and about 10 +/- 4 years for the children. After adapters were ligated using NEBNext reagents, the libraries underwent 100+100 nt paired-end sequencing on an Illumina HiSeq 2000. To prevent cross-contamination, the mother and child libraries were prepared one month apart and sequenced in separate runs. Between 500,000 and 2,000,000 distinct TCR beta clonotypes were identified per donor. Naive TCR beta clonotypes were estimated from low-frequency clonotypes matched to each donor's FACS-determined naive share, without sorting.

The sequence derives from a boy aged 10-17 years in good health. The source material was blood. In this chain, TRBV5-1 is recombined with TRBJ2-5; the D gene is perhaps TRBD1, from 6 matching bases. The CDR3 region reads CASSLTTDRWKTQYF. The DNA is TGCGCCAGCAGCTTGACGACAGACAGGTGGAAGACCCAGTACTTC.